A single sample gave rise to the 23 T cell receptor beta chains below, sequenced in a study of T cells after yellow fever vaccination. One entry per CDR3 protein, called by TCRdb with MiXCR from the 5' RACE reads. This table has a few hundred thousand distinct CDR3 sequences, over 4.5% appearing once. The sequences come from CD4+ T cells sorted from PBMCs, collected on the day of the yellow fever booster vaccination. Receptors were obtained from a man aged 18 to 29 who received the YFV17D yellow fever vaccine.

The sample holds a few counts of this clonotype. J is TRBJ1-2 and V is TRBV5-1; 7 bases line up with TRBD1. The V gene's germline CDR1 is SGHRS and CDR2 YFSETQ. The V segment lost 1 base and the J segment 8 bases; nucleotides outside the gene matches: 8. CDR3 size: 14 residues. The DNA of the CDR3 is TGCGCCAGCAGCTTGAACAGGGGTACGGGCGGCTACACCTTC. Protein product: CASSLNRGTGGYTF.

This clonotype was recorded at least ten times. The chain has TRBV19 and TRBJ2-4, with a tentative D call TRBD2 (6 bases). Looked up from germline, CDR1 is LNHDA and CDR2 is SQIVND (reference sequence). The CDR3 is 14 residues long. V lost 4 bases, J lost 6 bases, and 13 bases lay in between. CDR3 region: CASSTSGTLNIQYF. The CDR3 DNA sequence: TGTGCCAGTAGTACCTCCGGGACTCTAAACATTCAGTACTTC.

The table lists this clonotype with many counts. V gene TRBV7-9 combines with J gene TRBJ2-7; D uncertain. The V gene's germline CDR1 is SEHNR and CDR2 FQNEAQ (reference sequence). The length of the CDR3 is 12 residues. Trimming stripped 8 bases from V and 3 bases from J, with 11 bases between. CDR3 loop: CASEAESYEQYV. DNA of the CDR3: TGTGCCAGCGAGGCGGAAAGCTACGAGCAGTACGTC.

This clonotype was observed many times. The chain recombines TRBV12-3 or TRBV12-4 with TRBJ1-5; a possible D gene is TRBD1 (6 bases). CDR3 length: 14 residues. Trimming took off 7 bases at V and 0 bases at J, with 10 bases between the two ends. CDR3 in DNA: TGTGCCAGCAAAGGGGGGCCTAGCAATCAGCCCCAGCATTTT. This encodes CASKGGPSNQPQHF.

This clonotype has only a few counts. The rearrangement joins TRBV20-1 to TRBJ1-2, with TRBD1 matching 8 bases. The germline CDR1 and CDR2 sequences are DFQATT and SNEGSKA (reference sequence). The length of the CDR3 is 13 residues. Trimming removed 6 bases from V and 0 bases from J; junction bases left unmatched: 3. The CDR3 region has the DNA TGCAGTGCAAAACAGGGGGCTAACTATGGCTACACCTTC. The encoded protein is CSAKQGANYGYTF.

The chain employs TRBV7-3 and TRBJ2-3; D is uncertain. CDR1 is SGHTA, CDR2 FQGTGA, per germline. The CDR3 contains 14 residues. V was pared by 8 bases and J by 3 bases, with 15 bases between. CDR3 nucleotides: TGTGCCAGCTCAACCAGCGTGGGTACAGATACGCAGTATTTT. It is translated as CASSTSVGTDTQYF.

By proportion, this clonotype is medium-sized. The chain is built from TRBV20-1 and TRBJ1-5; D not resolved. Trimming stripped 4 bases from V and 0 bases from J, with 4 bases between. Per germline, CDR1 DFQATT and CDR2 SNEGSKA (reference sequence). This CDR3 is built from 12 residues. This chain's CDR3 is CSATPSNQPQHF. Here the CDR3 DNA reads TGCAGTGCTACCCCTAGCAATCAGCCCCAGCATTTT.

This chain connects TRBV5-4 to TRBJ2-2, with D perhaps TRBD1 or TRBD2 (6 bases each). Trimming removed 5 bases from V and 0 bases from J, with 11 bases in between. The CDR3 is 15 amino acids. The germline V gene encodes CDR1 SGHNT and CDR2 YYREEE (reference sequence). CDR3 nucleotide sequence: TGTGCCAGCAGTTCGGGGGCCTCGAACACCGGGGAGCTGTTTTTT. Its translation is CASSSGASNTGELFF.

This clonotype was seen a handful of times. This chain uses TRBV18 with TRBJ2-7; no definite D call. Trimming cost V 2 bases and J 3 bases, with 11 bases left between them. The CDR3 spans 14 residues. Germline CDR1 and CDR2: KGHSH and LQKENI. CDR3 residues: CASSPRIPGYEQYF. CDR3 coding DNA: TGTGCCAGCTCACCAAGGATCCCCGGCTACGAGCAGTACTTC.

This clonotype was detected ten times or more. The DNA is omitted, as the CDR3 cannot be located on it reliably, and the CDR3 follows TCRdb's listing. The chain employs TRBV21-1 and TRBJ2-2; the tabulated D call, TRBD1, remains unverified against the DNA. TRBV21-1 is a documented pseudogene. From its first to its last residue, the CDR3 has 18 amino acids. The CDR3 loop reads CASSKMDPGQGTPGSCFF.

The rearrangement joins TRBV3-1 to TRBJ2-3; D tentatively reads TRBD1 or TRBD2 (6 bases each). The germline gives CDR1 LGHDT, CDR2 YNNKEL (reference sequence). This CDR3 contains 14 residues. Deletions cut 5 bases from V and 3 bases from J, with 12 bases between. The CDR3 DNA follows: TGTGCCAGCAGCGACCGGGGGCCAACAGATACGCAGTATTTT. Its protein product is CASSDRGPTDTQYF.

The gene calls are TRBV18 and TRBJ2-7, with a tentative D call TRBD2 (6 bases). V was shortened by 3 bases and J by 7 bases, with 13 bases between the two germline ends. This CDR3 has 13 amino acids. Looked up from germline, CDR1 is KGHSH and CDR2 is LQKENI. The CDR3 coding sequence is TGTGCCAGCTCACCTTGGAGGGCGGGGGAGCAGTACTTC. Its protein product is CASSPWRAGEQYF. The whole variable domain, remainder taken from reference TRBV18 and TRBJ2-7, is NAGVMQNPRHLVRRRGQEARLRCSPMKGHSHVYWYRQLPEEGLKFMVYLQKENIIDESGMPKERFSAEFPKEGPSILRIQQVVRGDSAAYFCASSPWRAGEQYFGPGTRLTVT.

This clonotype was seen ten or more times. The chain employs TRBV6-5 and TRBJ2-7; no reliable D call. Trimming took 5 bases from V and 6 from J, leaving 14 bases between them. Germline CDR1 reads MNHEY; CDR2 reads SVGAGI. The CDR3 runs 13 residues. CDR3 nucleotide sequence: TGTGCCAGCAGTGGCCCCCGGGTGAGCGAGCAGTACTTC. Encoded protein: CASSGPRVSEQYF.

J is TRBJ2-1 and V is TRBV28; the D call may be TRBD1 or TRBD2 (6 bases each). Trimming cost V 6 bases and J 0 bases, with 24 bases left between them. Germline assignment: CDR1 MDHEN and CDR2 SYDVKM. The CDR3 runs to 19 residues. This CDR3 is CASSSLRTGGYDSYNEQFF. The CDR3, as DNA: TGTGCCAGCAGCTCCCTGAGGACCGGGGGCTATGACTCCTACAATGAGCAGTTCTTC.

This sequence joins TRBV5-6 and TRBJ1-5; tentative D call: TRBD1 (5 bases). The CDR3 extends over 15 amino acids. Trimming pared 4 bases from V and 0 bases from J, leaving 11 bases between. The V gene's germline CDR1 is SGHDT and CDR2 YYEEEE. CDR3 residues: CASSLRQGSNQPQHF. The CDR3 DNA follows: TGTGCCAGCAGCCTGCGGCAGGGTAGCAATCAGCCCCAGCATTTT. The complete variable domain, with remaining parts taken from reference TRBV5-6 and TRBJ1-5, reads DAGVTQSPTHLIKTRGQQVTLRCSPKSGHDTVSWYQQALGQGPQFIFQYYEEEERQRGNFPDRFSGHQFPNYSSELNVNALLLGDSALYLCASSLRQGSNQPQHFGDGTRLSIL.

The table lists this clonotype with many counts. The rearrangement joins TRBV12-3 or TRBV12-4 to TRBJ1-1; the D gene is possibly TRBD1 (6 bases). V dropped 4 bases and J dropped 10 bases, with 10 bases sitting between them. CDR3 length: 11 residues. The CDR3, as DNA: TGTGCCAGCAGTTCCGGGGGCACAGCTTTCTTT. It yields the protein CASSSGGTAFF.

This clonotype was seen more than once but under ten times. The CDR3 here is CASSLDRGLGTQYF. CDR3 DNA: TGTGCCAGCAGCCTCGACAGGGGGCTCGGTACGCAGTATTTT. The chain couples TRBV7-3 to TRBJ2-3, with 10 bases aligning to TRBD1. With V trimmed by 5 bases and J by 8 bases, 7 bases remained unmatched. This CDR3 comprises 14 residues. The germline V gene has CDR1 SGHTA and CDR2 FQGTGA.

This clonotype was detected only a few times. The V call is TRBV20-1, the J call TRBJ2-1; possibly TRBD1 for D (5 bases). The CDR3 has 11 amino acids. Trimming cost V 6 bases and J 6 bases, with 9 bases left between them. Germline CDR1 and CDR2: DFQATT and SNEGSKA (reference sequence). CDR3 DNA sequence: TGCAGTGCGGGCAGGGTCAATGAGCAGTTCTTC. Amino acid sequence: CSAGRVNEQFF.

This clonotype was observed at least ten times. The rearrangement joins TRBV10-3 to TRBJ2-3; 8 bases align to TRBD2. The CDR3 covers 14 residues. In germline, CDR1 is ENHRY, CDR2 SYGVKD. Losses at the gene ends were 6 bases for V and 1 base for J; bases not matched to a gene: 3. CDR3 DNA: TGTGCCATCAGAACAGCGGGGGGCACAGATACGCAGTATTTT. Protein sequence: CAIRTAGGTDTQYF.

This clonotype was counted only a few times. The V and J genes are TRBV12-3 or TRBV12-4 and TRBJ1-1; 7 nucleotides match TRBD1. V dropped 4 bases and J dropped 4; count of bases not matched to a gene: 6. The CDR3 consists of 14 residues. CDR3 in amino acids: CASSYQGEITEAFF. For the CDR3, the DNA is TGTGCCAGCAGTTATCAGGGGGAAATCACTGAAGCTTTCTTT.

The chain links TRBV19 to TRBJ2-1, with 10 bases that match TRBD2. This CDR3 is built from 15 residues. J lost 9 bases, V lost 6 bases, and 11 bases had no gene match. Germline V gene sequence: CDR1 LNHDA, CDR2 SQIVND (reference sequence). The chain's CDR3 is CASRRSAGGDFEQFF. The DNA for the CDR3 is TGTGCCAGTAGAAGGTCAGCGGGGGGGGACTTTGAGCAGTTCTTC.

The CDR3 loop reads CAISGADGYGYTF. The CDR3 DNA sequence: TGTGCCATCAGTGGAGCAGATGGCTATGGCTACACCTTC. V gene TRBV10-3 combines with J gene TRBJ1-2; D not resolved. Germline CDR1 is ENHRY and CDR2 is SYGVKD. Between the trimmed V and J ends, which lost 4 bases and 4 bases, there was a span of 10 bases. This CDR3 has 13 amino acids.

This clonotype was seen a few times. The V and J genes are TRBV4-2 and TRBJ2-5, with 10 nucleotides matching TRBD2. Germline V gives CDR1 LGHNA, CDR2 YNFKEQ. CDR3 length equals 16 residues. With V trimmed by 4 bases and J by 3 bases, 8 bases remained unmatched. CDR3 protein: CASSLIAGGSKETQYF. The CDR3 DNA reads TGTGCCAGCAGCCTGATAGCGGGGGGATCCAAAGAGACCCAGTACTTC.